This note documents a single TCR beta chain sequence. This CDR3 spans 15 amino acids. The trim removed 7 bases at V and 6 bases at J, leaving 14 bases unmatched. Germline V gives CDR1 GTSNPN, CDR2 SVGIG (reference sequence). As originally analysed: Amplified reference gene primers provided the basis for estimating nucleated cell counts. Sequencing was performed with immunoSEQ multiplex PCR; in TCRdb, only in-frame clones are kept and a portion is missing. For V, J and clone size, that table is used; D and trimming come from the DNA. This sample has 40,000 to 45,000 clones, with 75% to 90% found just once. This sample is drawn from a study of blood T cell repertoires in COVID-19. Study-wide context: Collection of acute and convalescent COVID-19 samples took place in the United States, Italy and Spain.

This TCR was sampled from a man in his fifties or sixties with active COVID-19. Material for sequencing was peripheral blood. The chain has TRBV30 and TRBJ2-3, with 9 bases identical to TRBD2. CDR3 sequence: CASLASRGRADTQYF. The CDR3 nucleotides read TGTGCCTCCCTGGCTAGCCGCGGGAGGGCTGATACGCAGTATTTT.